These 4 T cell receptor beta chains were all obtained from the same sample, sequenced in a study of shared clonotypes between healthy human individuals. Naivety among CD8 cells was defined by CD45RO negativity and positive CCR7 selection, thereby excluding terminally differentiated effector memory CD45RA+ cells. This table comes from immunoSEQ multiplex PCR, and its TCRdb copy is limited to in-frame clones, with some not included. This sample yields hundreds of thousands of clones, of which around 90% are seen a single time; roughly 24% belongs to the top ten. Sequenced sample: naive CD8+ T cells sorted from blood. The receptors originated from a man under 40 in good health.

This chain links TRBV5-4 with TRBJ2-7, with 11 bases lining up with TRBD2. The V gene end was trimmed by 5 bases and the J gene end by 0 bases; junction bases not matched to a gene: 4. The CDR3 runs 15 residues. Germline loops: CDR1 SGHNT, CDR2 YYREEE (reference sequence). The CDR3 coding sequence is TGTGCCAGCAGTAGCGGGAGGGTGAGCTCCTACGAGCAGTACTTC. Its protein product is CASSSGRVSSYEQYF.

The chain couples TRBV7-9 to TRBJ1-2; 7 bases match TRBD1. Germline V gene lookup returns CDR1 SEHNR and CDR2 FQNEAQ (reference sequence). The CDR3 spans 15 residues. Trimming removed 1 base from V and 4 bases from J; junction bases left unmatched: 6. This CDR3 is CASSLDGDRVYGYTF. CDR3 DNA: TGTGCCAGCAGCTTAGATGGGGACAGAGTCTATGGCTACACCTTC.

V gene TRBV15 combines with J gene TRBJ2-1; 9 bases are shared with TRBD2. The junction had 12 bases not matched to a gene; V was cut back by 0 bases and J by 6 bases. Germline V gene lookup returns CDR1 LNHNV and CDR2 YYDKDF (reference sequence). CDR3 length: 18 amino acids. In DNA, the CDR3 is TGTGCCACCAGCAGAGATCGGGGCGGGAGGGCTTTCGCCAATGAGCAGTTCTTC. Translation gives CATSRDRGGRAFANEQFF.

The V call is TRBV13, the J call TRBJ1-2; no firm D call. Germline CDR1 is PRHDT and CDR2 is FYEKMQ (reference sequence). The CDR3 spans 15 residues. V gave up 5 bases and J gave up 4 bases, with 17 bases separating them. As DNA, the CDR3 is TGTGCCAGCAGCCAGCTATCGGGGATAAGCTATGGCTACACCTTC. This gives the protein CASSQLSGISYGYTF.